Below, 25 T cell receptor beta chains from the same sample are listed, as sequenced in a study of shared clonotypes between healthy human individuals. Using immunoSEQ multiplex PCR, the repertoire was profiled, and TCRdb retains in-frame clones only, with some absent. In the table there are approximately 1,500,000 clones, approximately 98% of which are singletons. Material: naive CD4+ T cells sorted from blood. Subset reported: CD45RA+ positively selected. The source is a young man in good health.

The chain recombines TRBV2 with TRBJ2-7, with 7 positions matching TRBD2. J lost 7 bases, V lost 5 bases, and 8 bases had no gene match. The CDR3 has 13 residues. CDR1 and CDR2 from the germline V gene are SNHLY and FYNNEI. CDR3 amino acids: CASSWDYLGEQYF. For the CDR3, the DNA is TGTGCCAGCAGTTGGGACTATTTGGGTGAGCAGTACTTC.

The gene calls are TRBV7-8 and TRBJ2-5, with 8 bases matching TRBD1. Germline V lookup: CDR1 SGHVS, CDR2 FQNEAQ. J was trimmed by 7 bases and V by 4 bases; bases with no gene match: 5. The CDR3 totals 13 residues. CDR3 DNA: TGTGCCAGCAGCTCAAGGACAGGGCTGACCCAGTACTTC. This sequence encodes CASSSRTGLTQYF.

A note on this clone: Additional DNA sequences in this sample encode the identical CDR3. The genes are TRBV28 and TRBJ2-7, with a weak D call TRBD1 (6 bases). The CDR3 runs to 13 residues. V lost 5 bases, J lost 2 bases, and 10 bases lay in between. Germline CDR1 is MDHEN and CDR2 is SYDVKM. In DNA, the CDR3 is TGTGCCAGCAGTCTCACAGGGACCTACGAGCAGTACTTC. Translating gives CASSLTGTYEQYF. The whole variable domain, remainder taken from reference TRBV28 and TRBJ2-7, is DVKVTQSSRYLVKRTGEKVFLECVQDMDHENMFWYRQDPGLGLRLIYFSYDVKMKEKGDIPEGYSVSREKKERFSLILESASTNQTSMYLCASSLTGTYEQYFGPGTRLTVT.

This clone was seen a single time. This chain joins TRBV10-3 and TRBJ2-1; TRBD2 might be the D (6 bases). CDR1 ENHRY and CDR2 SYGVKD come from the germline V gene. V lost 7 bases, J lost 6 bases, and 16 bases lay in between. There are 14 residues in the CDR3. The CDR3 loop is CAITRDFQGNEQFF. The CDR3 bases are TGTGCCATCACCCGGGACTTCCAGGGCAATGAGCAGTTCTTC.

This rearrangement joins TRBV7-8 to TRBJ2-7; TRBD2 matches at 13 bases. The CDR3 covers 15 residues. The ends lost 5 bases at V and 4 bases at J; junction bases unmatched: 5. The germline CDR1 and CDR2 sequences are SGHVS and FQNEAQ. CDR3: CASSLGLAGEYEQYF. CDR3 DNA: TGTGCCAGCAGCCTAGGACTAGCGGGAGAATACGAGCAGTACTTC.

Remarks on this clone: Other DNA sequences within the sample encode an identical CDR3. The rearrangement uses TRBV5-1 and TRBJ2-7; 11 positions match TRBD2. With V trimmed by 4 bases and J by 4 bases, 7 bases remained unmatched. Germline values: CDR1 SGHRS, CDR2 YFSETQ. The CDR3 consists of 15 residues. CDR3 nucleotides: TGCGCCAGCAGCCCTGGGACTAGCGGAGGGTACGAGCAGTACTTC. Residues: CASSPGTSGGYEQYF.

As for this clone: Other DNA sequences in the sample encode the same CDR3. The chain uses TRBV5-1 and TRBJ1-1; D is unresolved. Deletions cut 0 bases from V and 4 bases from J, with 4 bases between. CDR3 length: 12 residues. Per germline, CDR1 SGHRS and CDR2 YFSETQ. The CDR3 DNA follows: TGCGCCAGCAGCTTGGTTGGCACTGAAGCTTTCTTT. It codes for CASSLVGTEAFF.

This chain connects TRBV2 to TRBJ1-1; maybe TRBD1 (6 bases). The CDR3 is 15 amino acids. Germline lookup yields CDR1 SNHLY and CDR2 FYNNEI. V lost 5 bases to trimming and J lost 1 base, with 14 bases between them. The CDR3 region is CASSPRGGENTEAFF. The CDR3 coding sequence is TGTGCCAGCAGTCCCCGGGGGGGCGAGAACACTGAAGCTTTCTTT.

The V gene is TRBV28, the J gene TRBJ2-2, with 7 bases matching TRBD1. The V and J ends lost 5 bases and 5 bases, in that order; junction bases with no gene match: 8. Germline CDR1 MDHEN, CDR2 SYDVKM. This CDR3 is 15 amino acids long. The CDR3 is CASSTPGQRTGELFF. The CDR3 coding sequence is TGTGCCAGCAGTACCCCGGGACAGCGGACCGGGGAGCTGTTTTTT.

For this clone: Other DNA sequences from this sample encode an identical CDR3 as well. This chain links TRBV5-1 with TRBJ2-1; unclear D gene. Germline V gene data show CDR1 as SGHRS and CDR2 as YFSETQ. Between the trimmed V and J ends, which lost 0 bases and 4 bases, there was a span of 2 bases. The length of the CDR3 is 12 residues. For the CDR3, the DNA is TGCGCCAGCAGCTTGGATTACAATGAGCAGTTCTTC. As protein: CASSLDYNEQFF.

This rearrangement joins TRBV6-6 to TRBJ1-1; 7 bases line up with TRBD1. Germline CDR1 MNHNY, CDR2 SVGAGI (reference sequence). The J segment lost 8 bases and the V segment lost 5 bases, leaving 5 bases of the junction unmatched. The CDR3 is made up of 12 amino acids. The CDR3 protein is CASSTGQVEAFF. CDR3 coding DNA: TGTGCCAGCAGTACCGGACAGGTGGAAGCTTTCTTT.

The CDR3 DNA reads as TGCAGCGTTGTTCTGGTTGGGAGAGGGCCGGCCTACGAGCAGTACTTC. This translates into CSVVLVGRGPAYEQYF. The chain recombines TRBV29-1 with TRBJ2-7, with a weak D call TRBD2 (5 bases). This CDR3 is 16 amino acids long. V lost 4 bases and J 2 bases, leaving 21 bases between the germline ends. Germline CDR1 is SQVTM and CDR2 is ANQGSEA.

V usage is TRBV7-2 and J usage is TRBJ1-5; the D is unclear. V was cut by 5 bases and J by 6 bases, with 11 bases left in between. Germline V gives CDR1 SGHTA, CDR2 FQGNSA. CDR3 size: 13 residues. CDR3 protein: CASSAHLGQPQHF. CDR3 in DNA: TGTGCCAGCAGCGCCCATTTGGGTCAGCCCCAGCATTTT.

The chain employs TRBV18 and TRBJ1-1; TRBD1 aligns across 10 bases. This CDR3 contains 19 residues. The junction had 19 bases not matched to a gene; V was cut back by 6 bases and J by 3 bases. Germline V gene data show CDR1 as KGHSH and CDR2 as LQKENI. For the CDR3, the DNA is TGTGCCAGCTCGTCCTTACATTCCGGATGGGACAGGGGAGACACTGAAGCTTTCTTT. It is translated as CASSSLHSGWDRGDTEAFF.

This chain uses TRBV7-3 with TRBJ2-1; D may match TRBD1 or TRBD2 (6 bases each). V lost 5 bases to trimming and J lost 8 bases, with 19 bases between them. The germline V gene has CDR1 SGHTA and CDR2 FQGTGA. The CDR3 totals 15 residues. The CDR3 DNA reads as TGTGCCAGCAGCCAGACAGGATGGGGAGGCGATGAGCAGTTCTTC. It is translated as CASSQTGWGGDEQFF.

J is TRBJ2-7 and V is TRBV5-6; a possible D gene is TRBD2 (6 bases). Deletions cut 1 base from V and 3 bases from J, with 11 bases between. CDR1 is SGHDT, CDR2 YYEEEE, per germline. The CDR3 has 14 amino acids. The CDR3 reads CASSLQGGYYEQYF. The CDR3 region has the DNA TGTGCCAGCAGCTTGCAGGGAGGATACTACGAGCAGTACTTC.

The chain employs TRBV2 and TRBJ1-5, with no clear D. The length of the CDR3 is 15 residues. V was trimmed by 2 bases and J by 3 bases, leaving 11 bases between them. The germline gives CDR1 SNHLY, CDR2 FYNNEI. In nucleotides, the CDR3 is TGTGCCAGCAGTGAATCAGGAAGGGACAATCAGCCCCAGCATTTT. Protein: CASSESGRDNQPQHF.

V and J are TRBV4-1 and TRBJ2-3; D unresolved. Trimming left V 8 bases short and J 8 bases short, with 17 bases between. The germline V gene has CDR1 MGHRA and CDR2 YSYEKL. The CDR3 sequence is 13 residues long. The CDR3 region has the DNA TGCGCCAGCGCGGAGAACCCCCGGGCTACGCAGTATTTT. Protein sequence: CASAENPRATQYF.

This clone was detected once. The chain uses TRBV5-1 and TRBJ2-5, with 8 bases matching TRBD2. V shed 1 base and J 5 bases; nucleotides not matched to a gene: 7. Germline loops: CDR1 SGHRS, CDR2 YFSETQ. There are 15 residues in the CDR3. The CDR3 region has the DNA TGCGCCAGCAGCTTGTCAGCGGGAGCTTTTGAGACCCAGTACTTC. Amino acids: CASSLSAGAFETQYF.

Worth noting for this clone: The same CDR3 is also encoded by other DNA sequences in this sample. V and J are TRBV18 and TRBJ1-4; 9 bases are shared with TRBD1. CDR1 and CDR2 (germline): KGHSH, LQKENI. CDR3 length: 15 amino acids. V dropped 3 bases and J dropped 8; count of bases not matched to a gene: 7. CDR3 DNA sequence: TGTGCCAGCTCACCTGGGACAGGGCTAGGCGAAAAACTGTTTTTT. The encoded protein is CASSPGTGLGEKLFF.

This clone was found once. V is TRBV7-6 and J is TRBJ1-1; TRBD1 aligns across 7 bases. Germline-derived CDR1 and CDR2 are SGHVS and FNYEAQ. V dropped 0 bases and J dropped 0; count of bases not matched to a gene: 1. The CDR3 loop spans 15 amino acids. CDR3: CASSLAQGMNTEAFF. Here the CDR3 DNA reads TGTGCCAGCAGCTTAGCACAGGGGATGAACACTGAAGCTTTCTTT.

The chain carries TRBV10-1 and TRBJ2-7; a possible D gene is TRBD1 (5 bases). Trimming removed 3 bases from V and 9 bases from J, with 15 bases in between. The CDR3 is 13 amino acids. CDR1 and CDR2 (germline): WNHNN, SYGVQD (reference sequence). CDR3 protein: CASSEIPQGWQYF. The CDR3 DNA reads as TGCGCCAGCAGTGAAATCCCCCAGGGTTGGCAGTACTTC.

This chain connects TRBV2 to TRBJ2-7; TRBD2 might be the D (7 bases). The germline V gene encodes CDR1 SNHLY and CDR2 FYNNEI. V was shortened by 6 bases and J by 2 bases, with 17 bases between the two germline ends. CDR3 size: 15 residues. The CDR3: CASREQGGSTYEQYF. CDR3 sequence (DNA): TGTGCCAGCAGAGAACAGGGAGGGAGTACCTACGAGCAGTACTTC.

The chain recombines TRBV7-9 with TRBJ2-7; D may be TRBD1 (5 bases). The CDR3 is made up of 15 amino acids. V was trimmed by 5 bases and J by 5 bases, leaving 19 bases between them. Per germline, CDR1 SEHNR and CDR2 FQNEAQ (reference sequence). The CDR3 here is CASSPWGQTLDEQYF. As DNA, the CDR3 is TGTGCCAGCAGCCCATGGGGCCAGACTTTGGACGAGCAGTACTTC.

The chain is built from TRBV5-1 and TRBJ2-7; 8 bases agree with TRBD1. CDR3 length: 16 residues. V gave up 4 bases and J gave up 2 bases; unmatched junction bases: 11. In germline, CDR1 is SGHRS, CDR2 YFSETQ. This CDR3 is CASSSKPGQVTYEQYF. CDR3 nucleotides: TGCGCCAGCAGCAGCAAACCGGGACAGGTTACCTACGAGCAGTACTTC.